Listed below are T cell receptor beta chains from one sample, sequenced in a study of T cells in Graves' hyperthyroidism and ophthalmopathy. Via MiXCR, TCRdb re-called the multiplex PCR reads, giving one row per CDR3 protein. The table includes over 500,000 distinct CDR3 sequences, more than 15% detected once. Sequenced input: blood. These receptors were obtained from a woman aged 25 to 39 with Graves' ophthalmopathy. CDR3s include the opening cysteine and the closing phenylalanine or tryptophan. The D gene is left open where the match is weak. Expanded clones get a size class; other rows say once, few or many, or leave the size out.

clone_size,d_call,v_call,j_call,cdr3_aa,cdr3_nt
few,-,TRBV25-1,TRBJ2-2,CASSELRGRIGELFF,TGTGCCAGCAGTGAATTAAGGGGGAGGATCGGGGAGCTGTTTTTT
once,-,TRBV7-9,TRBJ1-1,CASSGPRGLNTEAFF,TGTGCCAGCAGCGGACCAAGGGGTTTGAACACTGAAGCTTTCTTT
many,TRBD2,TRBV4-3,TRBJ2-7,CASSPQREDYEQYF,TGCGCCAGCAGCCCACAGCGGGAGGACTACGAGCAGTACTTC
many,TRBD1,TRBV3-1,TRBJ2-7,CASSQIAGGAEQYF,TGTGCCAGCAGCCAAATAGCAGGGGGCGCCGAGCAGTACTTC
few,-,TRBV28,TRBJ2-6,CASSTPRSGANVLTF,TGTGCCAGCAGCACCCCCCGCTCTGGGGCCAACGTCCTGACTTTC
many,-,TRBV9,TRBJ2-1,CASSVDARAEQFF,TGTGCCAGCAGCGTGGACGCTAGGGCTGAGCAGTTCTTC
few,-,TRBV20-1,TRBJ2-5,CSASDLGWQETQYF,TGCAGTGCTAGCGATCTGGGCTGGCAAGAGACCCAGTACTTC
many,TRBD1,TRBV7-2,TRBJ2-1,CASSFPTGINEQFF,TGTGCCAGCAGCTTTCCGACAGGGATCAATGAGCAGTTCTTC
few,-,TRBV19,TRBJ2-3,CASSASRSSTDTQYF,TGTGCCAGTAGTGCCAGCCGATCTAGCACAGATACGCAGTATTTT
few,-,TRBV29-1,TRBJ1-3,CSATLVSGNTIYF,TGCAGCGCGACACTCGTCTCTGGAAACACCATATATTTT
-,TRBD2,TRBV4-3,TRBJ2-7,CASSQDSSGDDYEQYF,TGCGCCAGCAGCCAAGATTCAAGCGGGGACGACTACGAGCAGTACTTC
many,TRBD2,TRBV28,TRBJ2-3,CASSQAGPNTDTQYF,TGTGCCAGCAGTCAAGCGGGGCCCAACACAGATACGCAGTATTTT
few,TRBD1,TRBV7-3,TRBJ2-1,CASSLSGQYNEQFF,TGTGCCAGCAGCTTATCGGGACAGTACAATGAGCAGTTCTTC
many,-,TRBV7-2,TRBJ2-7,CASSDRQNYEQYF,TGTGCCAGCAGCGACAGGCAAAATTACGAGCAGTACTTC
-,TRBD1,TRBV7-3,TRBJ2-3,CASGQGDPGGQYF,TGTGCCAGCGGACAGGGAGACCCCGGTGGGCAGTATTTT
-,-,TRBV11-1,TRBJ2-7,CASSLWGLSDEQYF,TGTGCCAGCAGCTTATGGGGGCTTTCGGACGAGCAGTACTTC
-,-,TRBV6-1,TRBJ2-2,CASPSPGPVSTGELFF,TGTGCCAGCCCGTCCCCGGGACCGGTATCTACCGGGGAGCTGTTTTTT
many,-,TRBV7-2,TRBJ2-6,CASSYGGANVLTF,TGTGCCAGCAGCTATGGTGGGGCCAACGTCCTGACTTTC
-,-,TRBV19,TRBJ2-5,CASSPLARAETQYF,TGTGCCAGTAGTCCCCTGGCGAGAGCGGAGACCCAGTACTTC
-,TRBD2,TRBV6-6,TRBJ2-5,CASSYFSGRQETQYF,TGTGCCAGCAGTTACTTTAGCGGGCGGCAAGAGACCCAGTACTTC
few,TRBD2,TRBV2,TRBJ2-1,CASSETGRAYNEQFF,TGTGCCAGCAGTGAAACCGGGAGGGCCTACAATGAGCAGTTCTTC
few,-,TRBV20-1,TRBJ2-3,CSATPSVEGGADTQYF,TGCAGTGCTACACCCTCGGTCGAGGGCGGCGCAGATACGCAGTATTTT
-,TRBD1,TRBV9,TRBJ2-7,CASSGGDSNAYEQYF,TGTGCCAGCAGCGGTGGGGACAGCAATGCCTACGAGCAGTACTTC
few,-,TRBV10-1,TRBJ2-7,CASTTFPASYEQYF,TGCGCCAGCACAACCTTCCCGGCCAGCTACGAGCAGTACTTC
-,TRBD1,TRBV15,TRBJ2-3,CATSVDRGSADTQYF,TGTGCCACCAGCGTAGACAGGGGCTCCGCAGATACGCAGTATTTT
-,-,TRBV7-9,TRBJ1-3,CASSWGTTGNTIYF,TGTGCCAGCAGCTGGGGAACAACTGGAAACACCATATATTTT
many,TRBD1,TRBV12-3/TRBV12-4,TRBJ2-3,CASRASGGTDTQYF,TGTGCCAGCAGGGCATCAGGGGGAACAGATACGCAGTATTTT
few,TRBD2,TRBV7-9,TRBJ2-3,CASSLEGLAGGRNTQYF,TGTGCCAGCAGCTTAGAGGGACTAGCGGGAGGGCGGAATACGCAGTATTTT
-,-,TRBV20-1,TRBJ1-1,CSASPGAEAFF,TGCAGTGCTAGTCCGGGGGCTGAAGCTTTCTTT
-,TRBD1,TRBV6-2/TRBV6-3,TRBJ1-1,CASSYPRKGTGKFEAFF,TGTGCCAGCAGTTACCCGAGAAAAGGGACAGGCAAATTTGAAGCTTTCTTT
-,TRBD2,TRBV20-1,TRBJ2-1,CSARDPRLAGNEQFF,TGCAGTGCTAGAGATCCCAGGCTAGCGGGCAATGAGCAGTTCTTC
-,-,TRBV7-6,TRBJ2-1,CASSLEVSGPTNEQFF,TGTGCCAGCAGCTTAGAGGTCTCAGGACCCACCAATGAGCAGTTCTTC
many,TRBD2,TRBV2,TRBJ2-7,CATSGRLMAEQYF,TGTGCCACCAGCGGGAGACTAATGGCCGAGCAGTACTTC
many,TRBD2,TRBV7-3,TRBJ2-7,CASSLRLAGVGYEQYF,TGTGCCAGCAGCTTAAGACTAGCGGGAGTAGGATACGAGCAGTACTTC
many,-,TRBV7-3,TRBJ1-1,CASSSTVNTEAFF,TGTGCCAGCAGCTCGACAGTGAACACTGAAGCTTTCTTT
many,-,TRBV7-9,TRBJ2-1,CASSLTRAGWIEQFF,TGTGCCAGCAGCTTGACTCGTGCCGGGTGGATTGAGCAGTTCTTC
many,-,TRBV11-2,TRBJ1-1,CASTPYAGNTEAFF,TGTGCCAGCACCCCGTACGCAGGGAACACTGAAGCTTTCTTT
-,TRBD1,TRBV24-1,TRBJ2-5,CATSESGTAQETQYF,TGTGCCACCAGTGAATCGGGGACAGCACAAGAGACCCAGTACTTC
few,-,TRBV20-1,TRBJ2-5,CSARDVGLHF,TGCAGTGCTAGAGACGTGGGCTTGCACTTC
-,-,TRBV20-1,TRBJ2-1,CSARVLLADSYNEQFF,TGCAGTGCTAGAGTACTTTTAGCGGACTCCTACAATGAGCAGTTCTTC
-,-,TRBV29-1,TRBJ2-6,CSVELEVFSGANVLTF,TGCAGCGTTGAATTGGAGGTATTCTCTGGGGCCAACGTCCTGACTTTC
-,-,TRBV5-1,TRBJ2-1,CASSLSGGYNEQFF,TGCGCCAGCAGCTTGAGCGGTGGGTACAATGAGCAGTTCTTC
-,-,TRBV12-3/TRBV12-4,TRBJ2-3,CATSEGRDTQYF,TGTGCCACCTCGGAAGGGCGAGATACGCAGTATTTT
-,TRBD1,TRBV2,TRBJ1-2,CASSEGGTGHYGYTF,TGTGCCAGCAGTGAAGGGGGGACAGGCCACTATGGCTACACCTTC
-,-,TRBV19,TRBJ1-5,CASSIWPSLPQHF,TGTGCCAGTAGTATTTGGCCATCTCTGCCCCAGCATTTT
-,TRBD2,TRBV20-1,TRBJ2-5,CSAQGLAGEGLETQYF,TGCAGTGCCCAGGGACTAGCGGGAGAGGGTTTGGAGACCCAGTACTTC
many,-,TRBV20-1,TRBJ1-1,CSARWGGAGTEAFF,TGCAGTGCTAGATGGGGGGGCGCGGGCACTGAAGCTTTCTTT
-,-,TRBV10-3,TRBJ2-7,CAIADRRYEQYF,TGTGCCATCGCGGACAGACGATACGAGCAGTACTTC